This entry is about one T cell receptor (beta chain). Its target is unknown. The data were obtained in a study of cytomegalovirus exposure and HLA in healthy donors. An approximately 120-subject validation cohort, separate from the roughly 700-subject first cohort, supplied the donors. Study-wide results and limits: Among the CMV-associated chains, three were confirmed in vitro as specific for CMV antigens. There were around 160 TCR beta chains listed as cytomegalovirus-associated.

The CDR3 sequence is 14 residues long. Germline CDR1 reads SGHRS; CDR2 reads YFSETQ. V lost 3 bases, J lost 2 bases, and 5 bases stayed unmatched. Data came from immunoSEQ multiplex PCR; TCRdb stores just in-frame clones and leaves some out. The table has around 300,000 clones, 80% to 90% seen once. The chain links TRBV5-1 to TRBJ2-7; TRBD2 aligns across 7 bases. This receptor was identified in a woman under 30 in good health and CMV-seronegative. Sequencing used PBMCs. The CDR3 protein is CASSWGGLTYEQYF. The CDR3 DNA sequence: TGCGCCAGCAGCTGGGGGGGACTGACCTACGAGCAGTACTTC.